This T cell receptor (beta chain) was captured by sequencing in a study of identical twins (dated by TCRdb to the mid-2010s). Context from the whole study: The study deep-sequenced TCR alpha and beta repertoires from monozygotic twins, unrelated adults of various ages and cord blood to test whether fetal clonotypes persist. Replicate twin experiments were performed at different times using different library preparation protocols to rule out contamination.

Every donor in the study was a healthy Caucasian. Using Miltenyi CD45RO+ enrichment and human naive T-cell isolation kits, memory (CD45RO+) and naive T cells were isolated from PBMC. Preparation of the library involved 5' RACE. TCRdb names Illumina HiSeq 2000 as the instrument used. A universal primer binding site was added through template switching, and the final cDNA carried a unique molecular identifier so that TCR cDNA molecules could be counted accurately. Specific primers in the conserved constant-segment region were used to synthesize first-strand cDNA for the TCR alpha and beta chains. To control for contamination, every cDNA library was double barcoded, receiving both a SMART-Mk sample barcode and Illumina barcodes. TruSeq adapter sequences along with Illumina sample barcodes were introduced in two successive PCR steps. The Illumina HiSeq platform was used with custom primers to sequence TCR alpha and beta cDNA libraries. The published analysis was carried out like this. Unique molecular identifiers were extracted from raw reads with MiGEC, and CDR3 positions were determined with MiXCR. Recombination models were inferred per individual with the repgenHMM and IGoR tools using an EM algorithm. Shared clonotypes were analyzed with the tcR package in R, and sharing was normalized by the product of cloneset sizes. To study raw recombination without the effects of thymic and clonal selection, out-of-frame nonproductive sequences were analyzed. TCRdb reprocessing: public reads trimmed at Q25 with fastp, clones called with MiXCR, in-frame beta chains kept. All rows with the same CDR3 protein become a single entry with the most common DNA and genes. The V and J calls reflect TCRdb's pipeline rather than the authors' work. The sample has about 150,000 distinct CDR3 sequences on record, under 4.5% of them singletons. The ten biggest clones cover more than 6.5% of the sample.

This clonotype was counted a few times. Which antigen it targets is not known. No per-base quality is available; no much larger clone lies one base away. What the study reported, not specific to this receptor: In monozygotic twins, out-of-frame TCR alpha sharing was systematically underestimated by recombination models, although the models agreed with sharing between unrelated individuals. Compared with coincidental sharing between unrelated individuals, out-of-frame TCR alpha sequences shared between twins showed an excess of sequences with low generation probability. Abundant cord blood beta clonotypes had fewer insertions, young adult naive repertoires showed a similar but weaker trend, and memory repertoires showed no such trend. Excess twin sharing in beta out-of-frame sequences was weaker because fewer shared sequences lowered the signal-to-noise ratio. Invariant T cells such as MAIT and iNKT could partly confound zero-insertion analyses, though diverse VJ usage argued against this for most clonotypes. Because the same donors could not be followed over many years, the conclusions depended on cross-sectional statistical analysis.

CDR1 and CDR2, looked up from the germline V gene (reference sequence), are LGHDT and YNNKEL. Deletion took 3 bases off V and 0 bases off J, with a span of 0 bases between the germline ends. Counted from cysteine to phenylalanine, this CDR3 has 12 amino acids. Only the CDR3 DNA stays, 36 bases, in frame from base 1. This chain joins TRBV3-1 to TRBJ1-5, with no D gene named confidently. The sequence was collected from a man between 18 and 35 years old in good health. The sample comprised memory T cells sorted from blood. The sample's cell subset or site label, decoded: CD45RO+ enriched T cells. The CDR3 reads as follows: CASSHSNQPQHF. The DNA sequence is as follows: TGTGCCAGCAGCCATAGCAATCAGCCCCAGCATTTT.